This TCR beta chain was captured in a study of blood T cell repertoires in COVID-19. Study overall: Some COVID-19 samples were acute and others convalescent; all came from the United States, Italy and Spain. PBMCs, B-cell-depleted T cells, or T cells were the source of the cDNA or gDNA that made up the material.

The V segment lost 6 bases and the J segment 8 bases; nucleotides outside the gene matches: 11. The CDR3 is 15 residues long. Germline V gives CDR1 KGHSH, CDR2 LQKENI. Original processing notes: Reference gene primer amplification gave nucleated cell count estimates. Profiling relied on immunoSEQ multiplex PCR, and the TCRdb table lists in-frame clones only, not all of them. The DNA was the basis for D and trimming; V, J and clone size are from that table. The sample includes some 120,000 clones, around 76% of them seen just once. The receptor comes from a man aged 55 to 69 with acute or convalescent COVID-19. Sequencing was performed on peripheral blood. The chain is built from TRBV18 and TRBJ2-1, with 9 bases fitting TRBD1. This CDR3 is CASSFTGTGIDEQFF. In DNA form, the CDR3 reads TGTGCCAGCTCGTTCACCGGGACAGGGATCGATGAGCAGTTCTTC.